What follows is one T cell receptor (beta chain) and its context. Germline V gene sequence: CDR1 MDHEN, CDR2 SYDVKM. The CDR3 consists of 15 residues. The J segment lost 2 bases and the V segment lost 6 bases, leaving 7 bases of the junction unmatched. Profiling relied on immunoSEQ multiplex PCR, and the TCRdb table lists in-frame clones only, not all of them. The repertoire holds approximately 110,000 clones, with approximately 70% as singletons. The data were taken from a study of shared clonotypes between healthy human individuals. This chain joins TRBV28 and TRBJ2-3; 8 nucleotides agree with TRBD2. The TCR was taken from a woman aged 30 to 39 in good health. Sequencing was performed on memory CD8+ T cells sorted from blood. Subset indicated: CD45RO+ cells pooled with CCR7-negative TemRA cells. Here the CDR3 DNA reads TGTGCCAGCAGGGTAGCGGGAAGACTCACAGATACGCAGTATTTT. Amino acid sequence: CASRVAGRLTDTQYF.